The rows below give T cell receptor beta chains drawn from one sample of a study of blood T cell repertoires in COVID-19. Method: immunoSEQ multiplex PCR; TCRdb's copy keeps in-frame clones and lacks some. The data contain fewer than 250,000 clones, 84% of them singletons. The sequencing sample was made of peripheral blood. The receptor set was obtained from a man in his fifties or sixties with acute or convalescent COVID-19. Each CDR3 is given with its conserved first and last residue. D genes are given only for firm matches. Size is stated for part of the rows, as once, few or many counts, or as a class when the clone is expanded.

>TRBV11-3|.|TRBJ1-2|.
CASSRGARYGYTF
TGTGCCAGCAGCCGGGGGGCTCGCTATGGCTACACCTTC
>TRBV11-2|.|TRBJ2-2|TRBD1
CASTRDRGVTGELFF
TGTGCCAGCACCAGAGACAGGGGTGTCACCGGGGAGCTGTTTTTT
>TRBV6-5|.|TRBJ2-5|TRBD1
CASSYTGTAKETQYF
TGTGCCAGCAGTTACACCGGGACAGCAAAAGAGACCCAGTACTTC
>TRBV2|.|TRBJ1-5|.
CASRYRVIDNQPQHF
TGTGCCAGCAGGTACAGGGTCATTGACAATCAGCCCCAGCATTTT
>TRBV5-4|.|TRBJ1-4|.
CASSEPGATNEKLFF
TGTGCCAGCAGCGAACCGGGAGCAACTAATGAAAAACTGTTTTTT
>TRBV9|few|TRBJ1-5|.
CASSVSVGDQPQHF
TGTGCCAGCAGCGTATCTGTGGGCGATCAGCCCCAGCATTTT
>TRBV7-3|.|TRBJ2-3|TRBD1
CASSPGQSTDTQYF
TGTGCCAGCAGCCCGGGACAGAGCACAGATACGCAGTATTTT
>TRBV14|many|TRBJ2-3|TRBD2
CASSPLAGGGTDTQYF
TGTGCCAGCAGCCCACTAGCGGGAGGGGGCACAGATACGCAGTATTTT
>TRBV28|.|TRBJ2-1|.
CASSSPTGPYNEQFF
TGTGCCAGCAGTTCACCGACAGGACCCTACAATGAGCAGTTCTTC
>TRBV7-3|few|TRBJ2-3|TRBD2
CASSPGLARADTQYF
TGTGCCAGCAGCCCGGGACTAGCCCGCGCAGATACGCAGTATTTT
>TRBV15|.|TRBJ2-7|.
CATSRVWRGYEQYF
TGTGCCACCAGCAGAGTCTGGAGGGGCTACGAGCAGTACTTC
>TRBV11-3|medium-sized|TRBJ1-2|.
CASSSRDLAVSDGYTF
TGTGCCAGCAGCTCCAGGGATCTGGCCGTGTCGGATGGCTACACCTTC
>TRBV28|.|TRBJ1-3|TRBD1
CASSFVDQGAGNTIYF
TGTGCCAGCAGTTTTGTTGATCAGGGGGCTGGAAACACCATATATTTT
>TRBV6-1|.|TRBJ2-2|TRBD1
CASSDRTGNTGELFF
TGTGCCAGCAGTGACAGGACAGGGAACACCGGGGAGCTGTTTTTT
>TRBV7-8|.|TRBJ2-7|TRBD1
CASSSPTGEKNEQYF
TGTGCCAGCAGCTCCCCCACAGGGGAGAAGAACGAGCAGTACTTC